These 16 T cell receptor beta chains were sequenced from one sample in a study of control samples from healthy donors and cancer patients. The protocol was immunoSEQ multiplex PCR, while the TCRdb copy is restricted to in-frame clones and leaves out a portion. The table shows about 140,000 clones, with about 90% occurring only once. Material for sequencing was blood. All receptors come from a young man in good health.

CDR3 nucleotide sequence: TGCGCCAGCAGTCATCGTCGACAGGTCTACAATGAAAAACTGTTTTTT. Translated: CASSHRRQVYNEKLFF. This rearrangement joins TRBV23-1 to TRBJ1-4; TRBD1 might be the D (6 bases). Being an ORF, TRBV23-1 has a function that is uncertain. The CDR3 spans 16 residues. V dropped 3 bases and J dropped 5 bases, with 16 bases sitting between them.

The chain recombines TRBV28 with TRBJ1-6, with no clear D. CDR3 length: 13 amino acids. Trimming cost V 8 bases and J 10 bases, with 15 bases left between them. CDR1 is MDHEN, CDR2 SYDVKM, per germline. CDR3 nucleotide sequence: TGTGCCAGCCAGTCCCGGAGTGGGTCACCCCTCCACTTT. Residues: CASQSRSGSPLHF.

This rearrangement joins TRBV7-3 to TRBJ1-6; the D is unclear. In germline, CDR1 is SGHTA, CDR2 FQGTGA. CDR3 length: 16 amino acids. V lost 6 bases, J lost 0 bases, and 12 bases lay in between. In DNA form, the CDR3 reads TGTGCCAGCAGACCAGGTTCGAGCTCCTATAATTCACCCCTCCACTTT. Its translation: CASRPGSSSYNSPLHF.

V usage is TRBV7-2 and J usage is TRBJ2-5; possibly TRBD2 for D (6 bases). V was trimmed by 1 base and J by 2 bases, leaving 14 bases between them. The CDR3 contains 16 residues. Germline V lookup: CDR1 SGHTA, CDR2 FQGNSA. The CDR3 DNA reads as TGTGCCAGCAGCTTAGGTGTACGAGGGACTCAAGAGACCCAGTACTTC. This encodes CASSLGVRGTQETQYF.

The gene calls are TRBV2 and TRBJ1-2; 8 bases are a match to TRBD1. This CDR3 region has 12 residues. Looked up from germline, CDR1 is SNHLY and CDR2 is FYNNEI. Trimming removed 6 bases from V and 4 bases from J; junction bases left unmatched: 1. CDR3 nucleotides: TGTGCCAGCAGGACAGGGGCCTATGGCTACACCTTC. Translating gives CASRTGAYGYTF.

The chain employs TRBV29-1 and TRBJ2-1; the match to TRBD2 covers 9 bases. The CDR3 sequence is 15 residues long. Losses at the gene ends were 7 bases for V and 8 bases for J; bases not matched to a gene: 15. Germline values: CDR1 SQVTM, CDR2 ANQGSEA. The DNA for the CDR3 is TGCAGCGCCCAAGGGCGGGGGGGCGTAGGCGATGAGCAGTTCTTC. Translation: CSAQGRGGVGDEQFF.

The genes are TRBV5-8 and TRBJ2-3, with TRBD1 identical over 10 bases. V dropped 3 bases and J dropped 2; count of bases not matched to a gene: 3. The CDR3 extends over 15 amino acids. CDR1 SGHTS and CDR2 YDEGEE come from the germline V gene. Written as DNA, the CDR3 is TGTGCCAGCAGCTCGGGGACAGGGGTCACAGATACGCAGTATTTT. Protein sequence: CASSSGTGVTDTQYF.

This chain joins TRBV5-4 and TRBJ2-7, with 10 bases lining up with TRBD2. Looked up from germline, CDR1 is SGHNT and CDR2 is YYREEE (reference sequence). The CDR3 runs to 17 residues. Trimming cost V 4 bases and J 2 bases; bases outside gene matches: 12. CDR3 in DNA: TGTGCCAGCAGCCCCACCCCTCCTAGCGGGGGACCCTACGAGCAGTACTTC. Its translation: CASSPTPPSGGPYEQYF.

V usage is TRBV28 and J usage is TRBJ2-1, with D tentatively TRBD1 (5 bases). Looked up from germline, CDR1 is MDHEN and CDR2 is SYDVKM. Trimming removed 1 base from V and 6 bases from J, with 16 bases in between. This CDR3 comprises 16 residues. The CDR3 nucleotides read TGTGCCAGCAGTTTATCATTTCAGGGTTTTGTCAATGAGCAGTTCTTC. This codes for CASSLSFQGFVNEQFF.

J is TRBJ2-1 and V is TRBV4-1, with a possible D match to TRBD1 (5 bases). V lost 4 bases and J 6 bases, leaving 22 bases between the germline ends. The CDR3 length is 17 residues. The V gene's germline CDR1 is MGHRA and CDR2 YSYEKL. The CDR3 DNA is TGCGCCAGCAGCCTAACGGACATGGGATTTAGTCGCAATGAGCAGTTCTTC. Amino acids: CASSLTDMGFSRNEQFF.

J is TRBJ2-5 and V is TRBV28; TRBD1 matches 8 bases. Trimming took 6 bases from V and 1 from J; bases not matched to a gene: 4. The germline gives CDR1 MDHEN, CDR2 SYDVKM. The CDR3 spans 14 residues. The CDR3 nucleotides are TGTGCCAGCAGAGCAGGGGGCCCCCAAGAGACCCAGTACTTC. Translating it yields CASRAGGPQETQYF.

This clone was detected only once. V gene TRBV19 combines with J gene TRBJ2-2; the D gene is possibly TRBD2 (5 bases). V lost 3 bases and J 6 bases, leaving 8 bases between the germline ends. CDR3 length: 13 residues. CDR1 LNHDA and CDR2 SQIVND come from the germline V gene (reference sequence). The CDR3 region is CASSMRGPGELFF. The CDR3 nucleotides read TGTGCCAGTAGTATGAGAGGGCCCGGGGAGCTGTTTTTT.

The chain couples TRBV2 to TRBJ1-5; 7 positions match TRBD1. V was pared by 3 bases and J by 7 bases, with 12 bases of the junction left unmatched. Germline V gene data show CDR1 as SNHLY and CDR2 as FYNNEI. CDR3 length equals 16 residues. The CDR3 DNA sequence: TGTGCCAGCAGTGAGCAGGGGGGGACGTCGAGACAGCCCCAGCATTTT. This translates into CASSEQGGTSRQPQHF.

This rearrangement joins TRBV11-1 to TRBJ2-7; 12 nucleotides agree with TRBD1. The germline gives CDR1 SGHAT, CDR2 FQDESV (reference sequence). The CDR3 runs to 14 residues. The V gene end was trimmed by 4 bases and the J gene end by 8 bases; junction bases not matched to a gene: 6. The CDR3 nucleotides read TGTGCCAGCAGCTACATCGGGACAGGGGGCAAGCAGTACTTC. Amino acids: CASSYIGTGGKQYF.

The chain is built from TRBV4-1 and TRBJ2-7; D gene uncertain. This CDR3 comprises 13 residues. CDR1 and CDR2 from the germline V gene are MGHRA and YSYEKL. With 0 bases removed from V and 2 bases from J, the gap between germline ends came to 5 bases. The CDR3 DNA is TGCGCCAGCAGCCAAGAGGTGGCCTACGAGCAGTACTTC. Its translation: CASSQEVAYEQYF.

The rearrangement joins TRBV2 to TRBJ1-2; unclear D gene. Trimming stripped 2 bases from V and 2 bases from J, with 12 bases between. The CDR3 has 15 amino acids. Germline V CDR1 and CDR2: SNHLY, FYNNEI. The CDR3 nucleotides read TGTGCCAGCAGTGAATTTCTAGACCCCAACTATGGCTACACCTTC. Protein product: CASSEFLDPNYGYTF.